This section outlines one T cell receptor (beta chain) sequence together with its context. The data stem from a study of T-cell memory formation after mild COVID-19. MiXCR, run by TCRdb on the 5' RACE reads, gives a single entry per CDR3 protein. Of 200,000 to 300,000 distinct CDR3 sequences listed, 16% are singletons. V was pared by 9 bases and J by 1 base, with 5 bases of the junction left unmatched. CDR3 length equals 14 residues. Germline CDR1 reads SNHLY; CDR2 reads FYNNEI. The rearrangement links TRBV2 to TRBJ1-4; 7 bases are shared with TRBD1. This receptor was obtained from a man between 18 and 29 years old who had mild COVID-19 (a few samples of this study predate the infection). Cell type and time point are not known. Sequenced material: PBMCs or a T cell subset sorted from them (not recorded which). The CDR3 bases are TGTGCCAGTAATGGACAGGAAACTAATGAAAAACTGTTTTTT. Its translation: CASNGQETNEKLFF.